These 27 T cell receptor beta chains were all obtained from the same sample, sequenced in a study of cytomegalovirus exposure and HLA in healthy donors (dated by TCRdb to the late 2010s). Receptor amplification or capture employed the immunoSEQ multiplex PCR assay. Entries here come from immuneACCESS through TCRdb and include only in-frame sequences with V and J called. Some clones fail to appear in such tables; in the studies checked, an unresolved V gene covers under half of the shortfall, and the cause of the remainder is unknown. The sample records 300,000 or so clones, roughly 86% of which are singletons. The ten biggest clones cover more than 0.95% of the sample. Sequenced material: PBMCs. These receptors were obtained from a man aged 25 to 40 in good health and CMV-seronegative.

This sequence joins TRBV23-1 and TRBJ1-2; tentative D call: TRBD1 (6 bases). TRBV23-1 is an open reading frame, and its role is uncertain. The V end was cut by 5 bases, the J end by 4 bases, with 20 bases between. The CDR3 consists of 16 residues. The CDR3: CASSGQTKVSTYGYTF. The CDR3 DNA is TGCGCCAGCAGTGGACAGACGAAAGTTAGCACCTATGGCTACACCTTC.

This clone was recorded once. V gene TRBV5-1 combines with J gene TRBJ2-2; perhaps TRBD1 as D (6 bases). The CDR3 has 15 residues. Germline V gives CDR1 SGHRS, CDR2 YFSETQ. Trimming took off 2 bases at V and 4 bases at J, with 12 bases between the two ends. This CDR3 reads CASSFTGSGTGELFF. CDR3 DNA sequence: TGCGCCAGCAGCTTCACAGGGTCGGGCACCGGGGAGCTGTTTTTT. Full variable domain (remainder filled in from reference TRBV5-1 and TRBJ2-2): KAGVTQTPRYLIKTRGQQVTLSCSPISGHRSVSWYQQTPGQGLQFLFEYFSETQRNKGNFPGRFSGRQFSNSRSEMNVSTLELGDSALYLCASSFTGSGTGELFFGEGSRLTVL.

This sequence joins TRBV5-6 and TRBJ1-5, with 7 bases aligning to TRBD1. The trim removed 0 bases at V and 7 bases at J, leaving 4 bases unmatched. The CDR3 extends over 14 amino acids. CDR1 is SGHDT, CDR2 YYEEEE, per germline. The CDR3 DNA sequence: TGTGCCAGCAGCTTGGTCAGGGGGGACCAGCCCCAGCATTTT. Protein sequence: CASSLVRGDQPQHF.

The rearrangement joins TRBV4-3 to TRBJ2-6, with D uncertain. The length of the CDR3 is 17 residues. Per germline, CDR1 LGHNA and CDR2 YSLEER. With 0 bases removed from V and 0 bases from J, the gap between germline ends came to 9 bases. In DNA form, the CDR3 reads TGCGCCAGCAGCCAAGATCAGATCATCTCTGGGGCCAACGTCCTGACTTTC. This translates into CASSQDQIISGANVLTF.

The rearrangement uses TRBV2 and TRBJ2-1, with D perhaps matching TRBD2 (5 bases). CDR1 is SNHLY, CDR2 FYNNEI, per germline. The CDR3 sequence is 12 residues long. Trimming took off 3 bases at V and 16 bases at J, with 16 bases between the two ends. The DNA of the CDR3 is TGTGCCAGCAGTGACTCCGGGATACGAGGTTTCTTC. Translated, it gives CASSDSGIRGFF.

This clone was found once. For the CDR3, the DNA is TGTGCCAGCAGCACCGGTGGAGGGCCGAACACCGGGGAGCTGTTTTTT. Its translation: CASSTGGGPNTGELFF. The chain is built from TRBV5-4 and TRBJ2-2; D perhaps matches TRBD2 (6 bases). CDR1 is SGHNT, CDR2 YYREEE, per germline (reference sequence). Trimming shortened V by 4 bases and J by 0 bases, and 13 bases separated the two germline ends. The CDR3 totals 16 residues.

The sample holds one count of this clone. V gene TRBV2 combines with J gene TRBJ1-6, with D hard to call. The CDR3 sequence is 13 residues long. Trimming shortened V by 0 bases and J by 10 bases, and 7 bases separated the two germline ends. CDR1 and CDR2 (germline): SNHLY, FYNNEI. The CDR3 nucleotides read TGTGCCAGCAGTGAAGCCGGAGTATCACCCCTCCACTTT. This translates into CASSEAGVSPLHF.

In this sample, this clone turned up a few times. V and J are TRBV19 and TRBJ1-2, with TRBD1 matching 7 bases. The CDR3 is made up of 13 amino acids. Germline trimming cut 4 bases from V and 2 bases from J; bases unmatched to any gene: 1. Germline CDR1 LNHDA, CDR2 SQIVND (reference sequence). The CDR3 loop reads CASSRTGNYGYTF. CDR3 DNA sequence: TGTGCCAGTAGTAGGACAGGCAACTATGGCTACACCTTC.

This clone is a singleton in its sample. This chain connects TRBV6-6 to TRBJ2-5; TRBD2 matches 7 bases. Per the germline V gene, CDR1 is MNHNY and CDR2 is SVGAGI (reference sequence). This CDR3 is built from 14 residues. Trimming cost V 4 bases and J 4 bases; bases outside gene matches: 6. CDR3: CASSWGGSGETQYF. The CDR3 nucleotides are TGTGCCAGCAGTTGGGGGGGGTCGGGAGAGACCCAGTACTTC.

The chain recombines TRBV6-6 with TRBJ2-7; 7 positions agree with TRBD2. The length of the CDR3 is 12 residues. V lost 5 bases to trimming and J lost 13 bases; unmatched junction nucleotides: 11. Looked up from germline, CDR1 is MNHNY and CDR2 is SVGAGI (reference sequence). The CDR3 reads CASSTQRGVGYF. The CDR3 nucleotides are TGTGCCAGCAGTACGCAACGGGGGGTGGGTTACTTC.

This clone was picked up a small number of times. The chain employs TRBV10-3 and TRBJ2-1, with D maybe TRBD1 (5 bases). This CDR3 comprises 15 residues. Germline V gene lookup returns CDR1 ENHRY and CDR2 SYGVKD. The V end was cut by 8 bases, the J end by 0 bases, with 14 bases between. The CDR3 DNA reads TGTGCCATCTCAGTGGCAGACAGCTCCTACAATGAGCAGTTCTTC. Its protein product is CAISVADSSYNEQFF.

The genes are TRBV5-4 and TRBJ1-3, with 9 bases identical to TRBD1. V was clipped by 3 bases and J by 2 bases; unmatched bases: 3. The CDR3 runs to 15 residues. CDR1 is SGHNT, CDR2 YYREEE, per germline (reference sequence). The CDR3 is CASSSRDRAGNTIYF. DNA of the CDR3: TGTGCCAGCAGCTCCCGGGACAGGGCTGGAAACACCATATATTTT.

The rearrangement uses TRBV30 and TRBJ1-1, with unresolved D. Germline V gives CDR1 GTSNPN, CDR2 SVGIG (reference sequence). V was pared by 1 base and J by 1 base, with 7 bases between. The CDR3 sequence is 13 residues long. The DNA of the CDR3 is TGTGCCTGGAGTGAAAACAGGAACACTGAAGCTTTCTTT. This sequence encodes CAWSENRNTEAFF.

This clone was recorded once. The V call is TRBV2, the J call TRBJ1-1, with a possible D match to TRBD1 (6 bases). V was shortened by 2 bases and J by 8 bases, with 21 bases between the two germline ends. Germline CDR1 reads SNHLY; CDR2 reads FYNNEI. This CDR3 comprises 16 residues. CDR3 region: CASSEIFLGQGSEAFF. CDR3 DNA: TGTGCCAGCAGTGAAATTTTTCTCGGCCAGGGGTCGGAAGCTTTCTTT.

This chain uses TRBV12-5 with TRBJ2-7; 8 bases align to TRBD1. Germline V gene lookup returns CDR1 LGHNT and CDR2 FRNRAP. The length of the CDR3 is 14 residues. With 1 base clipped from V and 5 bases from J, the junction kept 4 bases outside the gene matches. The CDR3 reads CASGLGQGNDEQYF. CDR3 bases: TGTGCTAGTGGTTTGGGACAGGGGAACGACGAGCAGTACTTC. Supplemented by reference TRBV12-5 and TRBJ2-7, the full variable domain reads DARVTQTPRHKVTEMGQEVTMRCQPILGHNTVFWYRQTMMQGLELLAYFRNRAPLDDSGMPKDRFSAEMPDATLATLKIQPSEPRDSAVYFCASGLGQGNDEQYFGPGTRLTVT.

This chain uses TRBV9 with TRBJ1-2; TRBD1 aligns across 7 bases. This CDR3 spans 12 amino acids. Germline CDR1 and CDR2: SGDLS and YYNGEE. The trim removed 3 bases at V and 5 bases at J, leaving 1 base unmatched. CDR3 sequence reads: CASSGDSYGYTF. The CDR3 DNA follows: TGTGCCAGCAGCGGGGACAGTTATGGCTACACCTTC.

The rearrangement uses TRBV4-2 and TRBJ1-2, with D possibly matching TRBD1 (5 bases). Germline V gene sequence: CDR1 LGHNA, CDR2 YNFKEQ. Trimming pared 1 base from V and 5 bases from J, leaving 14 bases between. This CDR3 region has 15 residues. The CDR3 here is CASSQGRDGKYGYTF. The CDR3 nucleotides read TGTGCCAGCAGCCAAGGGCGGGACGGAAAGTATGGCTACACCTTC.

The chain couples TRBV27 to TRBJ1-2; D possibly corresponds to TRBD1 (6 bases). The V gene's germline CDR1 is MNHEY and CDR2 SMNVEV (reference sequence). Deletions cut 2 bases from V and 8 bases from J, with 18 bases between. The CDR3 sequence is 15 residues long. The CDR3 sequence: CASSLVRAGVRGYTF. In DNA, the CDR3 is TGTGCCAGCAGTTTAGTTCGGGCAGGGGTGAGGGGCTACACCTTC.

The sample holds one count of this clone. The rearrangement uses TRBV7-9 and TRBJ2-7, with TRBD1 matching 11 bases. The V gene end was trimmed by 5 bases and the J gene end by 3 bases; junction bases not matched to a gene: 3. CDR1 is SEHNR and CDR2 is FQNEAQ in the germline V gene (reference sequence). The CDR3 length is 14 residues. The chain's CDR3 is CASSRDRGIYEQYF. In DNA form, the CDR3 reads TGTGCCAGCAGCCGGGACAGGGGGATCTACGAGCAGTACTTC. Together with reference TRBV7-9 and TRBJ2-7, the CDR3 gives the full variable domain: DTGVSQNPRHKITKRGQNVTFRCDPISEHNRLYWYRQTLGQGPEFLTYFQNEAQLEKSRLLSDRFSAERPKGSFSTLEIQRTEQGDSAMYLCASSRDRGIYEQYFGPGTRLTVT.

V is TRBV7-2 and J is TRBJ1-2; perhaps TRBD1 as D (6 bases). The CDR3 length is 14 residues. CDR1 and CDR2 from the germline V gene are SGHTA and FQGNSA. V dropped 1 base and J dropped 7 bases, with 13 bases sitting between them. The CDR3 DNA reads as TGTGCCAGCAGCTTAGTGGGGGCTATCGGTGGCTACACCTTC. Translation: CASSLVGAIGGYTF.

V and J are TRBV6-1 and TRBJ2-7, with D unclear. This CDR3 is built from 12 residues. V dropped 6 bases and J dropped 4 bases, with 10 bases sitting between them. Germline CDR1 MNHNS, CDR2 SASEGT. CDR3 loop: CASSPLSYEQYF. CDR3 DNA sequence: TGTGCCAGCAGCCCCCTCTCTTACGAGCAGTACTTC.

The chain links TRBV18 to TRBJ1-1; D may be TRBD1 (6 bases). The germline V gene has CDR1 KGHSH and CDR2 LQKENI. Trimming removed 3 bases from V and 1 base from J, with 9 bases in between. This CDR3 has 14 amino acids. The CDR3 sequence: CASSPPTGNTEAFF. Here the CDR3 DNA reads TGTGCCAGCTCACCGCCGACAGGGAACACTGAAGCTTTCTTT.

CDR3 sequence reads: CASSLIGGNSPLHF. The DNA of the CDR3 is TGTGCCAGCAGCTTGATCGGGGGTAATTCACCCCTCCACTTT. The genes are TRBV7-2 and TRBJ1-6, with a weak D call TRBD1 (5 bases). Deletions cut 3 bases from V and 6 bases from J, with 9 bases between. CDR1 SGHTA and CDR2 FQGNSA come from the germline V gene. The CDR3 runs 14 residues.

The chain combines TRBV7-2 with TRBJ2-7, with TRBD1 identical over 8 bases. The CDR3 loop spans 15 amino acids. CDR1 is SGHTA, CDR2 FQGNSA, per germline. J lost 5 bases, V lost 5 bases, and 11 bases had no gene match. Here the CDR3 DNA reads TGTGCCAGCAGCGTTGCGGCGACAGGGGTTCACGAGCAGTACTTC. This codes for CASSVAATGVHEQYF.

The chain links TRBV27 to TRBJ2-7, with TRBD2 identical over 7 bases. Per the germline V gene, CDR1 is MNHEY and CDR2 is SMNVEV (reference sequence). This CDR3 comprises 13 residues. J was trimmed by 3 bases and V by 8 bases; bases with no gene match: 7. CDR3 amino acids: CASGRWGGYEQYF. DNA of the CDR3: TGTGCCAGCGGTAGATGGGGGGGCTACGAGCAGTACTTC.

J is TRBJ2-1 and V is TRBV7-2; perhaps TRBD1 as D (6 bases). CDR1 and CDR2 from the germline V gene are SGHTA and FQGNSA. The CDR3 is 15 residues long. Trimming stripped 1 base from V and 3 bases from J, with 10 bases between. The DNA of the CDR3 is TGTGCCAGCAGCTTAGAGGGACAAGACTACAATGAGCAGTTCTTC. Translating it yields CASSLEGQDYNEQFF.

The CDR3 loop reads CASETGSGANVLTF. As DNA, the CDR3 is TGTGCCAGCGAGACAGGGAGTGGGGCCAACGTCCTGACTTTC. This rearrangement joins TRBV6-1 to TRBJ2-6, with 7 bases matching TRBD1. The CDR3 has 14 residues. Trimming cost V 8 bases and J 3 bases; bases outside gene matches: 4. CDR1 and CDR2 (germline): MNHNS, SASEGT.